This entry lists 7 T cell receptor beta chains sequenced from one sample in a study of cytomegalovirus exposure and HLA in healthy donors. With 60 Vbeta and 13 Jbeta primers, the PCR was carried out. Measured with immunoSEQ multiplex PCR; TCRdb has only the in-frame clones, and not every one. The sample lists 80,000 to 95,000 clones; around 59% were seen once. Sequences were obtained from PBMCs. These receptors were taken from a human donor in good health.

This chain connects TRBV9 to TRBJ1-2; D is ambiguous. The length of the CDR3 is 12 residues. V lost 4 bases to trimming and J lost 9 bases, with 13 bases between them. Germline values: CDR1 SGDLS, CDR2 YYNGEE. CDR3 amino acids: CASSFGLSRYTF. The CDR3 bases are TGTGCCAGCAGCTTCGGACTTTCGCGCTACACCTTC.

J is TRBJ2-5 and V is TRBV27; TRBD2 matches 13 bases. Germline V gene data show CDR1 as MNHEY and CDR2 as SMNVEV (reference sequence). The V segment lost 4 bases and the J segment 0 bases; nucleotides outside the gene matches: 17. The CDR3 covers 21 residues. The CDR3 sequence is CASSSSQFVGLAGNDQETQYF. The DNA of the CDR3 is TGTGCCAGCAGTTCCTCCCAATTTGTGGGACTAGCGGGGAACGACCAAGAGACCCAGTACTTC.

This chain connects TRBV5-1 to TRBJ2-2, with 9 bases that match TRBD2. CDR3 size: 18 residues. CDR1 and CDR2 (germline): SGHRS, YFSETQ. J lost 0 bases, V lost 0 bases, and 6 bases had no gene match. The CDR3, as DNA: TGCGCCAGCAGCTTGGGCCTAGCGGGGAGTTCGAACACCGGGGAGCTGTTTTTT. As protein: CASSLGLAGSSNTGELFF.

Details on this clone: At one end, the junction sequence differs from germline, possibly due to a read error. The sample carries other DNA sequences with the same CDR3. The V gene is TRBV2, the J gene TRBJ1-1, with TRBD1 as a possible D gene (5 bases). The germline V gene encodes CDR1 SNHLY and CDR2 FYNNEI. The CDR3 loop spans 13 amino acids. The CDR3 coding sequence is TGTGCTACCTCCTTCGGCGAGGACACTGAAGCCTTCTTT. Amino acids: CATSFGEDTEAFF.

This clone was observed once. This chain links TRBV23-1 with TRBJ2-7; perhaps TRBD1 as D (6 bases). TRBV23-1 counts as an open reading frame of uncertain function. There are 14 residues in the CDR3. V lost 8 bases, J lost 5 bases, and 19 bases lay in between. The CDR3: CASGLRIDRNEQYF. For the CDR3, the DNA is TGCGCCAGCGGGCTCCGAATCGACAGGAACGAGCAGTACTTC.

The CDR3: CASSLYSGDTEAFF. The CDR3 DNA is TGTGCCAGCAGCTTATACTCAGGGGACACTGAAGCTTTCTTT. The chain uses TRBV7-9 and TRBJ1-1, with a weak D call TRBD1 (6 bases). Germline lookup yields CDR1 SEHNR and CDR2 FQNEAQ (reference sequence). This CDR3 has 14 amino acids. V was clipped by 2 bases and J by 3 bases, with 10 bases between them.

Only a few counts were recorded for this clone. Other DNA sequences of this sample code for an identical CDR3. The V call is TRBV6-5, the J call TRBJ2-7; D gene ambiguous. Germline CDR1 MNHEY, CDR2 SVGAGI. The CDR3 consists of 15 residues. The germline V and J ends were trimmed by 2 bases and 3 bases, with 14 bases remaining between them. The CDR3 DNA reads as TGTGCCAGCAGTTACAGTGCGCGACACAACTACGAGCAGTACTTC. This encodes CASSYSARHNYEQYF.